The next 15 T cell receptor beta chains were all read from a single sample in a study of blood T cells in healthy people across ages (dated by TCRdb to between 2015 and 2016). The library was generated by 5' RACE. Sequencer: Illumina HiSeq 2500. The second PCR ran for roughly 7 to 12 cycles and used a J-beta primer mix along with a sample-barcoded 5' primer. Through fastp at Q25 and MiXCR, TCRdb rebuilt clones from the public reads, retaining in-frame beta chains. Rows matching on CDR3 protein sequence are summarized as one entry with the most common DNA and genes. Recorded for this sample are 550,000 to 750,000 distinct CDR3 sequences; around a fifth of them occurred a single time. The ten most abundant clones make up roughly 3.6% of the sample. Sequenced material: blood. The receptor source for this set is a man between 65 and 79 years old in good health.

The V gene is TRBV20-1, the J gene TRBJ1-1; 8 nucleotides line up with TRBD1. J lost 0 bases, V lost 6 bases, and 6 bases had no gene match. The CDR3 is 14 amino acids. The germline V gene has CDR1 DFQATT and CDR2 SNEGSKA (reference sequence). CDR3 sequence: CSADRAFMNTEAFF. The CDR3 DNA sequence: TGCAGTGCGGACAGGGCCTTCATGAACACTGAAGCTTTCTTT.

The chain has TRBV29-1 and TRBJ2-1; D is undetermined. CDR3 size: 10 residues. In germline, CDR1 is SQVTM, CDR2 ANQGSEA. CDR3 sequence reads: CTVGSHEQFF. The CDR3 DNA is TGCACCGTCGGCTCCCATGAGCAGTTCTTC.

This clonotype was recorded a few times. At one end the junction does not follow the germline gene, possibly because of a read error. V gene TRBV7-9 combines with J gene TRBJ2-1; the D is unclear. Germline CDR1 SEHNR, CDR2 FQNEAQ (reference sequence). The CDR3 totals 10 residues. In DNA, the CDR3 is TGTGCTAGCAGCTTTACCGAGCAGTTCTTC. As protein: CASSFTEQFF.

This clonotype was recorded a few times. The chain joins TRBV28 to TRBJ2-5, with a weak D call TRBD2 (6 bases). CDR1 is MDHEN and CDR2 is SYDVKM in the germline V gene. The CDR3 sequence is 14 residues long. The germline V and J ends were trimmed by 3 bases and 6 bases, with 14 bases remaining between them. CDR3 sequence (DNA): TGTGCCAGCAGTTTCGGGAGAGGAGGGAAGACCCAGTACTTC. Amino acids: CASSFGRGGKTQYF. Together with reference TRBV28 and TRBJ2-5, the CDR3 gives the full variable domain: DVKVTQSSRYLVKRTGEKVFLECVQDMDHENMFWYRQDPGLGLRLIYFSYDVKMKEKGDIPEGYSVSREKKERFSLILESASTNQTSMYLCASSFGRGGKTQYFGPGTRLLVL.

The V call is TRBV11-2, the J call TRBJ2-1; TRBD1 aligns across 8 bases. In germline, CDR1 is SGHAT, CDR2 FQNNGV. The CDR3 loop spans 18 amino acids. The V segment lost 4 bases and the J segment 7 bases; nucleotides outside the gene matches: 18. CDR3 DNA: TGTGCCAGCAGCTCCGCCGGGACAGGAAAACCCATCTTAAATGAGCAGTTCTTC. Translated: CASSSAGTGKPILNEQFF.

This clonotype was seen a handful of times. This chain uses TRBV29-1 with TRBJ1-2, with D unclear. The germline V gene has CDR1 SQVTM and CDR2 ANQGSEA. The CDR3 has 13 residues. V lost 1 base and J 2 bases, leaving 8 bases between the germline ends. The CDR3 DNA sequence: TGCAGCGTTGAAGTTTATGCCAACTATGGCTACACCTTC. Its protein is CSVEVYANYGYTF.

The chain carries TRBV12-3 or TRBV12-4 and TRBJ2-7; the D gene is possibly TRBD2 (6 bases). Trimming left V 1 base short and J 6 bases short, with 13 bases between. The CDR3 totals 14 residues. The CDR3 sequence is CASSLVLGGVEQYF. CDR3 coding DNA: TGTGCCAGCAGTTTAGTCTTGGGAGGAGTCGAGCAGTACTTC.

This clonotype was recorded a few times. The chain combines TRBV6-1 with TRBJ2-5; TRBD1 or TRBD2 may be the D gene (7 bases each). The DNA end is a closer match to TRBJ2-1, so the J assignment may be wrong. Germline lookup yields CDR1 MNHNS and CDR2 SASEGT. This CDR3 has 18 residues. In nucleotides, the CDR3 is TGTGCCAGCAGCCGCGACAGGGCAAAGCGGGAACACGCGGGTGAGCAGTTCTTC. Protein product: CASSRDRAKREHAGEQFF.

This clonotype was detected only a few times. The rearrangement uses TRBV27 and TRBJ1-5, with D possibly being TRBD1 (6 bases). From germline, CDR1 is MNHEY and CDR2 SMNVEV (reference sequence). Between the trimmed V and J ends, which lost 10 bases and 7 bases, there was a span of 17 bases. This CDR3 is 13 amino acids long. Written as DNA, the CDR3 is TGTGCCACCGCGGGTAGGGGGAACCAGCCCCAGCATTTT. It encodes CATAGRGNQPQHF.

This chain joins TRBV9 and TRBJ1-2, with a weak D call TRBD1 (5 bases). Germline V gives CDR1 SGDLS, CDR2 YYNGEE. The CDR3 loop spans 13 amino acids. Deletions cut 3 bases from V and 4 bases from J, with 10 bases between. CDR3 sequence: CASSGQSAYGYTF. In DNA form, the CDR3 reads TGTGCCAGCAGCGGACAGTCCGCCTATGGCTACACCTTC.

The chain combines TRBV2 with TRBJ2-5; D is uncertain. V was cut by 4 bases and J by 4 bases, with 10 bases left in between. CDR1 is SNHLY, CDR2 FYNNEI, per germline. CDR3 length: 13 amino acids. The CDR3 loop reads CASSGRIGETQYF. In nucleotides, the CDR3 is TGTGCCAGCAGTGGGCGTATCGGAGAGACCCAGTACTTC.

The sample holds many counts of this clonotype. The V call is TRBV3-1, the J call TRBJ2-5; 7 bases align to TRBD1. The germline V gene has CDR1 LGHDT and CDR2 YNNKEL (reference sequence). V lost 1 base to trimming and J lost 5 bases; unmatched junction nucleotides: 10. The CDR3 has 16 amino acids. CDR3: CASSQGTGGNRETQYF. As DNA, the CDR3 is TGTGCCAGCAGCCAAGGGACAGGCGGAAATCGGGAGACCCAGTACTTC.

J is TRBJ2-7 and V is TRBV18; D is unresolved. V was shortened by 5 bases and J by 0 bases, with 8 bases between the two germline ends. CDR1 and CDR2 (germline): KGHSH, LQKENI. The CDR3 has 13 residues. DNA for the CDR3: TGTGCCAGCTCAAACACCAGCTCCTACGAGCAGTACTTC. Amino acid sequence: CASSNTSSYEQYF.

A few counts support this clonotype. V usage is TRBV10-2 and J usage is TRBJ2-3; D is ambiguous. Germline V CDR1 and CDR2: WSHSY, SAAADI. The CDR3 runs 15 residues. V was shortened by 1 base and J by 2 bases, with 10 bases between the two germline ends. The CDR3 DNA follows: TGCGCCAGCAGTGAGTACGGGCGGATCACAGATACGCAGTATTTT. Protein: CASSEYGRITDTQYF.

This clonotype turned up a few times. This chain connects TRBV5-6 to TRBJ2-5; perhaps TRBD2 as D (5 bases). With the DNA end fitting TRBJ2-1 better, the J assignment may be wrong. Per germline, CDR1 SGHDT and CDR2 YYEEEE. The CDR3 spans 13 residues. This chain's CDR3 is CASSAPGSNEQFF. In DNA, the CDR3 is TGTGCCAGCAGCGCGCCGGGGAGCAATGAGCAGTTCTTC.